This T cell receptor beta chain appears in the sequencing data of a study of T cells in Graves' hyperthyroidism and ophthalmopathy. Whole-study results and caveats: Median prediction lead before ophthalmopathy onset was about 6.3 months with the model.

RNA transcripts provided the source from which TCR beta CDR3 regions were amplified. HTBI primers drove first-round RT-PCR of the TCR CDR3. Via MiXCR, TCRdb re-called the multiplex PCR reads, giving one row per CDR3 protein. The repertoire holds hundreds of thousands of distinct CDR3 sequences, with around 15% as singletons. Orbital computed tomography and thyroid ultrasound, together with serum TRAb and thyroxine and clinical symptoms, were used for diagnoses. V lost 4 bases and J lost 7, with 10 bases in between. Germline values: CDR1 SNHLY, CDR2 FYNNEI. This CDR3 is built from 13 residues. In this sample, this clonotype turned up many times. Its antigen is unknown.

This sequence joins TRBV2 and TRBJ2-2; D gene unclear. Sequenced sample: blood. This receptor was taken from a woman between 18 and 29 years old with Graves' hyperthyroidism. Here the CDR3 reads CASSVSGGGELFF. In nucleotides, the CDR3 is TGTGCCAGCAGTGTTTCGGGCGGCGGGGAGCTGTTTTTT.